These 8 T cell receptor beta chains originate from one sample sequenced in a study of vaccination effects on CD4 cells after COVID-19. Their specific antigens are unknown. ViraFEST assay sequencing came after antigen-specific CD4+ T cells were expanded with viral peptide pools. CD4+ T cells were isolated after less than 12 days of culture. BNT162b2 vaccine or mRNA-1273 vaccine was given to participants in two doses. The method was immunoSEQ multiplex PCR; TCRdb's version includes in-frame clones alone and lacks a portion of them. The sample lists about 28,000 clones, 73% occurring once. The sequencing here drew on CD4+ T cells from PBMCs cultured with HCoV-NL63 spike peptides, taken after COVID-19 vaccination. These receptors originate from a human donor who received a COVID-19 vaccine.

This clone was observed a few times. The chain joins TRBV4-1 to TRBJ1-1, with 10 positions matching TRBD1. With V trimmed by 4 bases and J by 4 bases, 6 bases remained unmatched. Looked up from germline, CDR1 is MGHRA and CDR2 is YSYEKL. The CDR3 consists of 15 residues. The CDR3: CASSLHGTGVTEAFF. As DNA, the CDR3 is TGCGCCAGCAGCCTACACGGGACAGGGGTCACTGAAGCTTTCTTT.

V is TRBV6-1 and J is TRBJ1-6; 9 bases fit TRBD1. Trimming cost V 2 bases and J 6 bases; bases outside gene matches: 8. Per the germline V gene, CDR1 is MNHNS and CDR2 is SASEGT. The CDR3 extends over 17 amino acids. DNA for the CDR3: TGTGCCAGCAGTGAATGGGGAACAGGGGGCGGTAATTCACCCCTCCACTTT. This encodes CASSEWGTGGGNSPLHF.

The rearrangement uses TRBV18 and TRBJ2-5; 7 bases line up with TRBD1. The CDR3 totals 16 residues. Germline loops: CDR1 KGHSH, CDR2 LQKENI. V was pared by 1 base and J by 5 bases, with 10 bases of the junction left unmatched. As DNA, the CDR3 is TGTGCCAGCTCACCACGAGTAGGGGGCGCGGAGGAGACCCAGTACTTC. This encodes CASSPRVGGAEETQYF.

The rearrangement links TRBV2 to TRBJ2-1, with D possibly being TRBD2 (5 bases). The germline V gene has CDR1 SNHLY and CDR2 FYNNEI. Trimming pared 6 bases from V and 5 bases from J, leaving 14 bases between. This CDR3 is 14 amino acids long. CDR3 region: CASRLHRGDNEQFF. CDR3 sequence (DNA): TGTGCCAGCAGACTTCATCGGGGAGACAATGAGCAGTTCTTC.

This clone has only one observation. The chain recombines TRBV30 with TRBJ2-3; TRBD1 might be the D (7 bases). Trimming removed 2 bases at V and 1 base at J, with 13 bases between. The CDR3 totals 15 residues. Per germline, CDR1 GTSNPN and CDR2 SVGIG (reference sequence). The CDR3 region has the DNA TGTGCCTGGAGTCCCAGGGGGGTGGGCACAGATACGCAGTATTTT. Translation gives CAWSPRGVGTDTQYF.

This chain uses TRBV10-3 with TRBJ1-4; D unresolved. V was cut by 8 bases and J by 4 bases, with 8 bases left in between. Germline CDR1 is ENHRY and CDR2 is SYGVKD. This CDR3 contains 12 residues. CDR3 coding DNA: TGTGCCATCGGCCAGGATAATGAAAAACTGTTTTTT. Encoded protein: CAIGQDNEKLFF.

This chain joins TRBV5-4 and TRBJ2-1; weak D call: TRBD2 (5 bases). Trimming took 4 bases from V and 15 from J, leaving 17 bases between them. The germline V gene has CDR1 SGHNT and CDR2 YYREEE (reference sequence). This CDR3 region has 12 residues. The CDR3 sequence: CASSQDSGFAFF. CDR3 bases: TGTGCCAGCAGCCAGGACTCCGGTTTTGCGTTCTTC.

This clone was recorded once. The chain has TRBV30 and TRBJ2-2, with D perhaps TRBD1 (6 bases). The CDR3 spans 14 residues. Germline CDR1 is GTSNPN and CDR2 is SVGIG (reference sequence). V shed 5 bases and J shed 7 bases, with 17 bases lying between them. CDR3 sequence reads: CAWLLGGSVGELFF. The CDR3, as DNA: TGTGCCTGGCTTCTAGGGGGTTCAGTCGGGGAGCTGTTTTTT.